This T cell receptor (beta chain) was profiled in a study of cytomegalovirus exposure and HLA in healthy donors. The PCR had 60 Vbeta and 13 Jbeta primers. Clones were read by immunoSEQ multiplex PCR, and TCRdb kept only the in-frame ones, dropping some. The sample includes about 120,000 clones, about 76% of them seen just once. This CDR3 has 13 amino acids. Trimming stripped 5 bases from V and 3 bases from J, with 8 bases between. Germline lookup yields CDR1 MDHEN and CDR2 SYDVKM. Points on this clone: Its antigen is not identified.

Whole-study findings and limits: Cytomegalovirus status was reportedly diagnosed by the classifier with high specificity and sensitivity.

The TCR comes from a woman aged 35 to 49 in good health and CMV-seronegative. Sequencing was performed on PBMCs. V gene TRBV28 combines with J gene TRBJ2-1; no firm D call. In DNA form, the CDR3 reads TGTGCCAGCAGTCCTACCCTCTACAATGAGCAGTTCTTC. Encoded protein: CASSPTLYNEQFF.